These T cell receptor beta chains were read from a single sample in a study of monozygotic twins with inflammatory bowel disease. TCRdb re-called the 5' RACE reads and shows each CDR3 protein once, DNA omitted. The table lists over 120,000 distinct CDR3 sequences. The sequenced material came from blood. These receptors were taken from a human donor with ulcerative colitis or Crohn's disease, or a healthy co-twin of an affected twin (not recorded which). The CDR3 runs from the conserved cysteine through the conserved F or W.

TRBV27	TRBJ2-1	CASSLMVAVNEQFF
TRBV12-3/TRBV12-4	TRBJ2-5	CASSLGQKETQYF
TRBV5-6	TRBJ2-5	CASSPPDSAAETQYF
TRBV5-4	TRBJ2-7	CASTTGVGFYEQYF
TRBV30	TRBJ2-1	CAWTRSYNEQFF
TRBV30	TRBJ2-2	CAWSVVTGTGELFF
TRBV7-2	TRBJ1-2	CASSFGRPGQGGYGYTF
TRBV20-1	TRBJ2-1	CSAATTSNEQFF
TRBV19	TRBJ1-2	CASSHQGDGSYGYTF
TRBV20-1	TRBJ2-1	CSARTSGGSSYNEQFF
TRBV29-1	TRBJ1-1	CSVPRGTGVTEAFF
TRBV28	TRBJ2-5	CASSFVGRGQETQYF
TRBV20-1	TRBJ2-6	CSARDRRPQRPLEANVLTF
TRBV12-3/TRBV12-4	TRBJ2-7	CASSFGSGTGLYF
TRBV7-6	TRBJ2-3	CASSLVSGRGTDTQYF
TRBV9	TRBJ1-6	CASSGTGGGNSPLHF
TRBV27	TRBJ2-1	CASSNRASYNEQFF
TRBV5-6	TRBJ2-3	CASSLVRVGDTQYF
TRBV11-1	TRBJ2-7	CASSPVSGGDYEQYF
TRBV9	TRBJ1-3	CASSALGNKGRNTIYF
TRBV28	TRBJ1-1	CASSFPGATTEAFF
TRBV20-1	TRBJ1-2	CSARDHLEGGEGYTF
TRBV27	TRBJ2-5	CASSTASGARETQYF